This T cell receptor (beta chain) is from a study of blood T cell repertoires in COVID-19. Profiled with immunoSEQ multiplex PCR; TCRdb holds only in-frame clones, not every one. Here the sample spans hundreds of thousands of clones, roughly nine tenths being singletons. Sequenced: PBMCs or T cells enriched from blood (not recorded which). This TCR was sampled from a woman in her forties or fifties in a cohort exposed to, infected with or recovered from COVID-19 (not recorded which).

CDR3 region: CASIPGSRNYGYTF. The CDR3 DNA sequence: TGTGCCAGTATCCCCGGGTCTCGGAACTATGGCTACACCTTC. The V gene is TRBV30, the J gene TRBJ1-2, with no clear D. The length of the CDR3 is 14 residues. Germline V CDR1 and CDR2: GTSNPN, SVGIG (reference sequence). V lost 8 bases to trimming and J lost 2 bases, with 18 bases between them.